The clone carrying this TCR beta chain was counted a single time. The target antigen is unknown. These data belong to a study of cytomegalovirus exposure and HLA in healthy donors. As for the study in general: In an early release, HLA-typed donors contributed some 82 million unique TCR sequences. General observations from the study: Analyzed later, most CMV-associated TCR beta chains appeared HLA-restricted.

13 Jbeta primers and 60 Vbeta primers were used for the PCR. Profiled with immunoSEQ multiplex PCR; TCRdb holds only in-frame clones, not every one. The sample holds 100,000 to 150,000 clones, around 78% seen once. The CDR3 is made up of 13 amino acids. Trimming took 4 bases from V and 7 from J, leaving 12 bases between them. Per the germline V gene, CDR1 is SGHNT and CDR2 is YYREEE (reference sequence). This sequence joins TRBV5-4 and TRBJ1-5, with unresolved D. Sequencing used PBMCs. This receptor was obtained from a woman in her thirties or forties in good health and CMV-seronegative. CDR3 in DNA: TGTGCCAGCAGCATTGGGAGGGAGCAGCCCCAGCATTTT. The encoded protein is CASSIGREQPQHF.